This T cell receptor beta chain was captured by sequencing in a study of shared clonotypes between healthy human individuals. Study-level findings and limits: Clonotypes which were not shared had lower generation probabilities than clonotypes that all four donors shared.

Libraries were prepared by immunoSEQ multiplex PCR; TCRdb keeps only in-frame clonotypes and omits some of them. The table lists 550,000 to 700,000 clones, around 73% of them singletons. Trimming at V came to 7 bases and at J to 7 bases, leaving 9 bases not matched to a gene. CDR1 SNHLY and CDR2 FYNNEI come from the germline V gene. The CDR3 totals 14 residues. A note on this clone: Its antigen is undetermined.

The gene calls are TRBV2 and TRBJ2-1; 8 nucleotides line up with TRBD2. The sequence came from a woman in her thirties in good health. Sequencing used memory CD4+ T cells sorted from blood. Regarding subset: CD45RA-negative fraction. CDR3 loop: CASNGGTRGNEQFF. CDR3 bases: TGTGCCAGCAATGGCGGGACTAGAGGTAATGAGCAGTTCTTC.